This T cell receptor (beta chain) was sequenced during a study of T-cell reconstitution after alpha-beta-depleted transplantation in children. Study results and caveats: At day 60, the high TCRbeta diversity found in some patients originated from recipient T cells and thymic progenitors that had survived.

Germline CDR1 is MNHEY and CDR2 is SVGAGI. Trimming left V 0 bases short and J 1 base short, with 9 bases between. The CDR3 consists of 15 residues. This clonotype was seen only a few times. Its antigen is still unknown. Preparation of the TCRbeta library was carried out with unique molecular identifiers. TCRdb re-called the PCR reads with MiXCR, one entry per CDR3 protein. The data hold about 600,000 distinct CDR3 sequences, with around 23% observed a single time. This chain joins TRBV6-5 and TRBJ1-2, with D hard to call. The TCR sequence derives from a boy in the first two years of life who had a stem cell transplant for acute myeloid leukemia, so the T cells may come from the graft donor. Source: PBMCs, mostly from graft donor cells, taken 360 days after TCRalphabeta/CD19-depleted stem cell transplant. The CDR3 DNA reads TGTGCCAGCAGTTACTCGATTCAGGATAACTATGGCTACACCTTC. This encodes CASSYSIQDNYGYTF.